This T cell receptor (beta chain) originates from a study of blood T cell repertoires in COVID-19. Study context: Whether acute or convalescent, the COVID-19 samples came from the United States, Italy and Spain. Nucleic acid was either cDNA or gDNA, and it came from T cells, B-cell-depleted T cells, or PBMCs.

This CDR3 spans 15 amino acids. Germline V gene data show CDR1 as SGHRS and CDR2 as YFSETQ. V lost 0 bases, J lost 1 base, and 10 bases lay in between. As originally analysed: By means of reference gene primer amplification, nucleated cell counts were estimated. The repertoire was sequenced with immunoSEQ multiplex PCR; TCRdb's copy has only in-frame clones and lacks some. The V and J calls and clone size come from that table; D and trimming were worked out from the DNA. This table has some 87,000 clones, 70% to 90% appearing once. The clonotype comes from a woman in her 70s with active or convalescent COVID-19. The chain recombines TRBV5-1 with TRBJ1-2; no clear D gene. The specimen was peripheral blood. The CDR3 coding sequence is TGCGCCAGCAGCTTGGCTACAGCAAGTAACTATGGCTACACCTTC. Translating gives CASSLATASNYGYTF. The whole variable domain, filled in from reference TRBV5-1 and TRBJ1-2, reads KAGVTQTPRYLIKTRGQQVTLSCSPISGHRSVSWYQQTPGQGLQFLFEYFSETQRNKGNFPGRFSGRQFSNSRSEMNVSTLELGDSALYLCASSLATASNYGYTFGSGTRLTVV.